A selection of T cell receptor beta chains follows, all from one sample in a study of radiation and T cells in renal cell carcinoma. Sequencing was performed with immunoSEQ multiplex PCR; in TCRdb, only in-frame clones are kept and a portion is missing. Found here are approximately 86,000 clones, around four fifths of them singletons; the top ten hold under 10%. The sample here was blood, taken from a patient whose treatment included radiotherapy and nephrectomy. The receptors were sampled from a man aged 50-59 years with renal cell carcinoma. The CDR3 runs from the conserved cysteine through the conserved F or W. The order of the fields is V gene, J gene, D gene, clone size, CDR3 DNA, CDR3 protein. A D gene is named only where the DNA matches it firmly. Size is stated for part of the rows, as once, few or many counts, or as a class when the clone is expanded.

V gene: TRBV15
J gene: TRBJ1-4
D gene: .
clone size: .
CDR3 DNA: TGTGCCACCCAGGAATCTGGGCGGGGTGAAAAACTGTTTTTT
CDR3 protein: CATQESGRGEKLFF

V gene: TRBV9
J gene: TRBJ2-1
D gene: .
clone size: few
CDR3 DNA: TGTGCCAGCAGCGCCCAGGGGCGGCCCGGGGTGGGATTCTTC
CDR3 protein: CASSAQGRPGVGFF

V gene: TRBV10-3
J gene: TRBJ1-1
D gene: .
clone size: .
CDR3 DNA: TGTGCCACCTGGGGAGATGAGAACACTGAAGCTTTCTTT
CDR3 protein: CATWGDENTEAFF

V gene: TRBV5-4
J gene: TRBJ1-3
D gene: .
clone size: .
CDR3 DNA: TGTGCCAGCAGCTCGCAGGGACTAGGAAACACCATATATTTT
CDR3 protein: CASSSQGLGNTIYF

V gene: TRBV5-4
J gene: TRBJ2-1
D gene: .
clone size: .
CDR3 DNA: TGTGCCAGCATCCCAGGGGGGCAGGGTAATGAGCAGTTCTTC
CDR3 protein: CASIPGGQGNEQFF

V gene: TRBV27
J gene: TRBJ2-5
D gene: .
clone size: once
CDR3 DNA: TGTGCCAGCAGCGACTGGGAGACCCAGTACTTC
CDR3 protein: CASSDWETQYF

V gene: TRBV14
J gene: TRBJ2-1
D gene: .
clone size: .
CDR3 DNA: TGTGCCAGCAGCCTCAGTAACTGGGCCTACAATGAGCAGTTCTTC
CDR3 protein: CASSLSNWAYNEQFF

V gene: TRBV6-5
J gene: TRBJ1-2
D gene: TRBD1
clone size: .
CDR3 DNA: TGTGCCAGCAGCCCCACAGGGGAGAGCTATGGCTACACCTTC
CDR3 protein: CASSPTGESYGYTF

V gene: TRBV30
J gene: TRBJ1-5
D gene: TRBD1
clone size: .
CDR3 DNA: TGTGCCTGGGGCGACAGGGGAACTCAGCCCCAGCATTTT
CDR3 protein: CAWGDRGTQPQHF

V gene: TRBV27
J gene: TRBJ2-2
D gene: .
clone size: .
CDR3 DNA: TGTGCCAGCAGGAGGAACACCGGGGAGCTGTTTTTT
CDR3 protein: CASRRNTGELFF

V gene: TRBV5-4
J gene: TRBJ2-2
D gene: TRBD1
clone size: few
CDR3 DNA: TGTGCCAGCAGCTGGGGACAGGCGGGGACCGGGGAGCTGTTTTTT
CDR3 protein: CASSWGQAGTGELFF

V gene: TRBV9
J gene: TRBJ1-3
D gene: .
clone size: .
CDR3 DNA: TGTGCCAGCAGCGTAGTAGACGTCGGTGGGAACACCATATATTTT
CDR3 protein: CASSVVDVGGNTIYF

V gene: TRBV6-6
J gene: TRBJ2-2
D gene: .
clone size: .
CDR3 DNA: TGTGCCAGCAGGCAGCAGACGGGACCGGACACCGGGGAGCTGTTTTTT
CDR3 protein: CASRQQTGPDTGELFF

V gene: TRBV28
J gene: TRBJ2-3
D gene: .
clone size: .
CDR3 DNA: TGTGCCAGCAGTTCCCTCGGCGGGTCCGGCACAGATACGCAGTATTTT
CDR3 protein: CASSSLGGSGTDTQYF

V gene: TRBV5-6
J gene: TRBJ2-2
D gene: TRBD1
clone size: .
CDR3 DNA: TGTGCCAGCAGCTTGGGTGGGACAGGTACCGGGGAGCTGTTTTTT
CDR3 protein: CASSLGGTGTGELFF

V gene: TRBV7-2
J gene: TRBJ1-5
D gene: .
clone size: .
CDR3 DNA: TGTGCCAGCAGCTTAAGTACAGTCGTCAGCAATCAGCCCCAGCATTTT
CDR3 protein: CASSLSTVVSNQPQHF

V gene: TRBV30
J gene: TRBJ1-6
D gene: .
clone size: .
CDR3 DNA: TGTGCCTGCAACGAGGGGGGGCACTCCTATAATTCACCCCTCCACTTT
CDR3 protein: CACNEGGHSYNSPLHF

V gene: TRBV21-1
J gene: TRBJ1-2
D gene: .
clone size: .
CDR3 DNA: TGTGCCAGCCAGGGGGGAATCGGGTATGGCTACACCTTC
CDR3 protein: CASQGGIGYGYTF

V gene: TRBV6-1
J gene: TRBJ1-1
D gene: .
clone size: .
CDR3 DNA: TGTGCCAGCAGTGACGTGCGGAAATGGAACACTGAAGCTTTCTTT
CDR3 protein: CASSDVRKWNTEAFF

V gene: TRBV11-2
J gene: TRBJ2-5
D gene: .
clone size: few
CDR3 DNA: TGTGCCAGCAGCCCACAAGAGACCCAGTACTTC
CDR3 protein: CASSPQETQYF

V gene: TRBV2
J gene: TRBJ2-3
D gene: TRBD1
clone size: .
CDR3 DNA: TGTGCCAGCAGTGACACAGGGGGCGGGGGCACAGATACGCAGTATTTT
CDR3 protein: CASSDTGGGGTDTQYF

V gene: TRBV30
J gene: TRBJ1-1
D gene: .
clone size: .
CDR3 DNA: TGTGCTTCGGGACGGTTGAACACTGAAGCTTTCTTT
CDR3 protein: CASGRLNTEAFF

V gene: TRBV4-2
J gene: TRBJ2-7
D gene: .
clone size: .
CDR3 DNA: TGTGCCAGCAGCCAAGATAGAGACAGCCCCTACGAGCAGTACTTC
CDR3 protein: CASSQDRDSPYEQYF

V gene: TRBV2
J gene: TRBJ2-1
D gene: .
clone size: few
CDR3 DNA: TGTGCCAGCAGAGGGACTCCCGTTTCTGTGCAGTTCTTC
CDR3 protein: CASRGTPVSVQFF

V gene: TRBV15
J gene: TRBJ2-3
D gene: TRBD2
clone size: once
CDR3 DNA: TGTGCCACCAGCACCCAGAGTGTCTGGGGGGGAGATACGCAGTATTTT
CDR3 protein: CATSTQSVWGGDTQYF

V gene: TRBV5-1
J gene: TRBJ2-3
D gene: .
clone size: once
CDR3 DNA: TGCGCCAGCAGCTTGGAGGGAATCTACCGCACAGATACGCAGTATTTT
CDR3 protein: CASSLEGIYRTDTQYF

V gene: TRBV18
J gene: TRBJ1-4
D gene: .
clone size: .
CDR3 DNA: TGTGCCAGCTCACCAGCAAACAGCCTTGATAATGAAAAACTGTTTTTT
CDR3 protein: CASSPANSLDNEKLFF

V gene: TRBV4-1
J gene: TRBJ2-7
D gene: TRBD1
clone size: once
CDR3 DNA: TGCGCCAGCAGCCAAGAGGCGGGACAGGGCTACGAGCAGTACTTC
CDR3 protein: CASSQEAGQGYEQYF

V gene: TRBV5-3
J gene: TRBJ2-2
D gene: TRBD2
clone size: .
CDR3 DNA: TGTGCCAGAATCCTGGCCCCTAGCGGGAGGGGCACCGGGGAGCTGTTTTTT
CDR3 protein: CARILAPSGRGTGELFF

V gene: TRBV27
J gene: TRBJ1-6
D gene: .
clone size: .
CDR3 DNA: TGTGCCAGCAGTTGGGACTATAATTCACCCCTCCACTTT
CDR3 protein: CASSWDYNSPLHF

V gene: TRBV18
J gene: TRBJ1-1
D gene: .
clone size: few
CDR3 DNA: TGTGCCAGCTCAACGACGAACACTGAAGCTTTCTTT
CDR3 protein: CASSTTNTEAFF

V gene: TRBV11-2
J gene: TRBJ1-2
D gene: .
clone size: once
CDR3 DNA: TGTGCCAGCAGCTCTGCGCCGACAGGCTATGGCTACACCTTC
CDR3 protein: CASSSAPTGYGYTF

V gene: TRBV18
J gene: TRBJ1-2
D gene: .
clone size: .
CDR3 DNA: TGTGCCAGCTCACCTGACAGCTATGGCTACACCTTC
CDR3 protein: CASSPDSYGYTF

V gene: TRBV2
J gene: TRBJ2-2
D gene: .
clone size: .
CDR3 DNA: TGTGCCAGCAGTGGACAGCTCACCGGGGAGCTGTTTTTT
CDR3 protein: CASSGQLTGELFF

V gene: TRBV13
J gene: TRBJ1-2
D gene: TRBD1
clone size: .
CDR3 DNA: TGTGCCAGCAGCCCATCAGGGGGACTCCCCTATGGCTACACCTTC
CDR3 protein: CASSPSGGLPYGYTF

V gene: TRBV28
J gene: TRBJ2-7
D gene: TRBD1
clone size: .
CDR3 DNA: TGTGCCAGCAGGGTCGACAGGGGGTTCTCGTACGAGCAGTACTTC
CDR3 protein: CASRVDRGFSYEQYF

V gene: TRBV27
J gene: TRBJ1-2
D gene: TRBD1
clone size: .
CDR3 DNA: TGTGCCAGCAGTTTATCGTGGCAGGGGGACCATGGCTACACCTTC
CDR3 protein: CASSLSWQGDHGYTF

V gene: TRBV27
J gene: TRBJ2-1
D gene: .
clone size: once
CDR3 DNA: TGTGCCAGCAGTTCTATGGAGTACAATGAGCAGTTCTTC
CDR3 protein: CASSSMEYNEQFF

V gene: TRBV7-9
J gene: TRBJ2-7
D gene: .
clone size: .
CDR3 DNA: TGTGCCAGCAGCCGGGGTACCTACGAGCAGTACTTC
CDR3 protein: CASSRGTYEQYF

V gene: TRBV5-1
J gene: TRBJ2-7
D gene: TRBD2
clone size: .
CDR3 DNA: TGCGCCAGCAGCTTGGTCCTAGCGGGAGACGAGCAGTACTTC
CDR3 protein: CASSLVLAGDEQYF

V gene: TRBV29-1
J gene: TRBJ2-2
D gene: TRBD2
clone size: once
CDR3 DNA: TGCAGCGTCCGAAACCCACTTAGCGGGGGGACTAACACCGGGGAGCTGTTTTTT
CDR3 protein: CSVRNPLSGGTNTGELFF

V gene: TRBV9
J gene: TRBJ1-2
D gene: .
clone size: .
CDR3 DNA: TGTGCCAGCAGCGTAGGGTCTGGGCAGAACTATGGCTACACCTTC
CDR3 protein: CASSVGSGQNYGYTF

V gene: TRBV11-2
J gene: TRBJ1-1
D gene: .
clone size: .
CDR3 DNA: TGTGCCAGCCGTATAAACCAGGACACTGAAGCTTTCTTT
CDR3 protein: CASRINQDTEAFF